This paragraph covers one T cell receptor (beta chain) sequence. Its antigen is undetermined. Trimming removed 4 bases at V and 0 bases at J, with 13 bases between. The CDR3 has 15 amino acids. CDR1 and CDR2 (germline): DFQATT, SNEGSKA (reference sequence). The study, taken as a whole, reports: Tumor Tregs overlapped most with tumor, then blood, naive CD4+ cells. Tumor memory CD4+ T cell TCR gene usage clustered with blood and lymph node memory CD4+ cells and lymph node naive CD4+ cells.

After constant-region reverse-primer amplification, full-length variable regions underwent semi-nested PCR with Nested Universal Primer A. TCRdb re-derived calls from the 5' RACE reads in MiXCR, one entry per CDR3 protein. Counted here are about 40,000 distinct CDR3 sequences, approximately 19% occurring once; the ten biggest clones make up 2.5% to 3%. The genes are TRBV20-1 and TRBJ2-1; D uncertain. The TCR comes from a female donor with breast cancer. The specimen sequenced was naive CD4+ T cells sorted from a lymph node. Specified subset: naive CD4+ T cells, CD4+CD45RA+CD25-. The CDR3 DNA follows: TGCAGTGCTACCTCCGGGCGGAGCTCCTACAATGAGCAGTTCTTC. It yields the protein CSATSGRSSYNEQFF.